The source of this TCR beta chain is a study of blood T cell repertoires in COVID-19. Germline V gene data show CDR1 as SGHAT and CDR2 as FQNNGV. This CDR3 is 17 amino acids long. Trimming cost V 3 bases and J 6 bases; bases outside gene matches: 15. Produced via immunoSEQ multiplex PCR; TCRdb's table is partial and in-frame only. The sample contains 95,000 to 150,000 clones, 65% to 90% of which appear only once. The TCR originated in an elderly man with acute or convalescent COVID-19. The sample was peripheral blood. The chain recombines TRBV11-2 with TRBJ2-3, with 7 bases that match TRBD2. This CDR3 is CASSLRASGDRGDTQYF. The CDR3 DNA reads as TGTGCCAGCAGCTTGAGGGCCAGCGGGGACCGGGGGGATACGCAGTATTTT.